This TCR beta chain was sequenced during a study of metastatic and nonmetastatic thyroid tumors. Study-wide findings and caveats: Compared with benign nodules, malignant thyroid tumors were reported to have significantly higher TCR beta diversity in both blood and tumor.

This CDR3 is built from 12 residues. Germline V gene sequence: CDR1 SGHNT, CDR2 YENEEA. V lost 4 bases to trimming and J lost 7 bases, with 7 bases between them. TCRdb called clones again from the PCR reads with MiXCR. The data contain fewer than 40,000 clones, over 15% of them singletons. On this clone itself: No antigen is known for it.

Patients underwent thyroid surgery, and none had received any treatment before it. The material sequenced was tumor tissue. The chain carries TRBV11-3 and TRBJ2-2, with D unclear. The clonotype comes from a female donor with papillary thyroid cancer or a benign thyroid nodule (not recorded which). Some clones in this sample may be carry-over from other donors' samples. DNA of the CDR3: TGTGCCAGCAGCTCGAAGGGCGGGGAGCTGTTTTTT. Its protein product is CASSSKGGELFF. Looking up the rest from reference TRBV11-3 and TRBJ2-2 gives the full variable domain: EAGVVQSPRYKIIEKKQPVAFWCNPISGHNTLYWYLQNLGQGPELLIRYENEEAVDDSQLPKDRFSAERLKGVDSTLKIQPAELGDSAVYLCASSSKGGELFFGEGSRLTVL.